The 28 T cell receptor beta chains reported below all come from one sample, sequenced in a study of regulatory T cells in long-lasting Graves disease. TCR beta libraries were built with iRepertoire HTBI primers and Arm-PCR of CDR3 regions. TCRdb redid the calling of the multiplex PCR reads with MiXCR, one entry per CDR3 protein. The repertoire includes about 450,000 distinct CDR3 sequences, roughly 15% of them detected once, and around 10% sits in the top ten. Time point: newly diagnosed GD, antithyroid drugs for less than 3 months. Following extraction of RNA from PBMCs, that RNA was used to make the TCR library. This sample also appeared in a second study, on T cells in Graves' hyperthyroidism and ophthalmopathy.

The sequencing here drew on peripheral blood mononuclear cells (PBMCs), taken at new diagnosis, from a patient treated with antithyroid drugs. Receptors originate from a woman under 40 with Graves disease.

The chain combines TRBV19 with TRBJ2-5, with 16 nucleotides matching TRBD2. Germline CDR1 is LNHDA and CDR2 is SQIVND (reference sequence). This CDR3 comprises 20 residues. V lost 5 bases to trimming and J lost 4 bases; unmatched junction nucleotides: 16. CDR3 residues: CASSFRPGTSGRALGETQYF. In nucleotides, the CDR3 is TGTGCCAGTAGTTTTCGTCCCGGGACTAGCGGGAGGGCCCTCGGAGAGACCCAGTACTTC.

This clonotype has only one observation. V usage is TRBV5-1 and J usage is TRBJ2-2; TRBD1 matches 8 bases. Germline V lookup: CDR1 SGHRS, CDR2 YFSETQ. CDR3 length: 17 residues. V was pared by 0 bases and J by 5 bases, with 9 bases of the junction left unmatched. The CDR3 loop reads CASSLDSDRAGTGELFF. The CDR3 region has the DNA TGCGCCAGCAGCTTGGATTCGGACAGGGCGGGGACCGGGGAGCTGTTTTTT.

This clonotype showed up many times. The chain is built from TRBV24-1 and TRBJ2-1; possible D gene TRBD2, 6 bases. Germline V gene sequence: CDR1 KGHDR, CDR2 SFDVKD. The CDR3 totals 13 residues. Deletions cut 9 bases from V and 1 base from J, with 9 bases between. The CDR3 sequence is CATGLASYNEQFF. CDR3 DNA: TGTGCCACCGGCCTAGCGTCCTACAATGAGCAGTTCTTC.

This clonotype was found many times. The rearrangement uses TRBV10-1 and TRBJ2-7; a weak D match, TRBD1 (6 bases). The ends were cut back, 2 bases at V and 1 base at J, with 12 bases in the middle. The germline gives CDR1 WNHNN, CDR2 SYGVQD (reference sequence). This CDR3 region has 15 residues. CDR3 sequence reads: CASSEAGDGSYEQYF. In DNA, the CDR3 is TGCGCCAGCAGTGAGGCAGGGGATGGGTCCTACGAGCAGTACTTC.

The CDR3 sequence: CASSSWRQGDGYTF. The CDR3 nucleotides are TGTGCCAGCAGCTCCTGGAGGCAGGGTGATGGCTACACCTTC. The genes are TRBV13 and TRBJ1-2; possibly TRBD1 for D (5 bases). Germline V lookup: CDR1 PRHDT, CDR2 FYEKMQ (reference sequence). This CDR3 has 14 amino acids. V was clipped by 4 bases and J by 6 bases, with 15 bases between them.

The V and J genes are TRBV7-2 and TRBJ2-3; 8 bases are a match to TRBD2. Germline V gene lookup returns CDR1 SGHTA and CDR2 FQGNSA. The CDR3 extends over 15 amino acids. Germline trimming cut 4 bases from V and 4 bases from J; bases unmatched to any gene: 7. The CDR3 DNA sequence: TGTGCCAGCAGCTCAACTAGCGGATGGGCAGATACGCAGTATTTT. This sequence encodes CASSSTSGWADTQYF.

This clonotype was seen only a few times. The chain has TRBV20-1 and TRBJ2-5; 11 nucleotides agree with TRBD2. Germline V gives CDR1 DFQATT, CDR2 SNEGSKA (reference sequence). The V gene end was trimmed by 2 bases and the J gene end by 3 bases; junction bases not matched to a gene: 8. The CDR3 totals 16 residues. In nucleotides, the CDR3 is TGCAGTGCTAGAAACTCCGAGGGACTAGCGGAAGAGACCCAGTACTTC. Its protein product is CSARNSEGLAEETQYF.

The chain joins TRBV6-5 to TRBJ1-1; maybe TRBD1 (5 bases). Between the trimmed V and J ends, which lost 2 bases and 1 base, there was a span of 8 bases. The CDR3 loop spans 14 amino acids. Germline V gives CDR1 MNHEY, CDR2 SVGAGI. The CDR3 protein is CASSYVGANTEAFF. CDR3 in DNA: TGTGCCAGCAGTTACGTCGGGGCGAACACTGAAGCTTTCTTT.

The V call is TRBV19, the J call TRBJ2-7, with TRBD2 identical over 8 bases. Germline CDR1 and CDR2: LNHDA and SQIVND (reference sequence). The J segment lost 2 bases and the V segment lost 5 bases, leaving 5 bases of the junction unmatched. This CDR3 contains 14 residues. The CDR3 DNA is TGTGCCAGTAGTCGAAGCGGGAGAGCCTACGAGCAGTACTTC. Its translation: CASSRSGRAYEQYF.

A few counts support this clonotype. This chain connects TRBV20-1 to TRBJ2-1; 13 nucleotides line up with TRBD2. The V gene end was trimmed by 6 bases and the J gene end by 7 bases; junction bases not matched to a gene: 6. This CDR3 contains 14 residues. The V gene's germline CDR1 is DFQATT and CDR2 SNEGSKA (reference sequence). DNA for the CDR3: TGCAGTGCCACCGGGACTAGCGGGAATAATGAGCAGTTCTTC. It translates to CSATGTSGNNEQFF.

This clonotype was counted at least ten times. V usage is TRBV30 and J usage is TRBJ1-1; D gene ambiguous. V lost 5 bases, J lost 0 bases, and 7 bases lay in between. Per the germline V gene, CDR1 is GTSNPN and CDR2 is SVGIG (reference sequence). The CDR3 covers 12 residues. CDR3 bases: TGTGCCTGGGACGGATTGAACACTGAAGCTTTCTTT. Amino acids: CAWDGLNTEAFF.

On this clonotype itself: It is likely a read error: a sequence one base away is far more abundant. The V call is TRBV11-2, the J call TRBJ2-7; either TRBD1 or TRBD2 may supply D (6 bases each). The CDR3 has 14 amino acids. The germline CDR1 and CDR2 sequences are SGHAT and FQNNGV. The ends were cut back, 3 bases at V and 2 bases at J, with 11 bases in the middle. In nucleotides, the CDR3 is TGTGCCAGCAGCTTTATCGGGGGCACCTACGAGCAGTACTTC. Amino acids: CASSFIGGTYEQYF.

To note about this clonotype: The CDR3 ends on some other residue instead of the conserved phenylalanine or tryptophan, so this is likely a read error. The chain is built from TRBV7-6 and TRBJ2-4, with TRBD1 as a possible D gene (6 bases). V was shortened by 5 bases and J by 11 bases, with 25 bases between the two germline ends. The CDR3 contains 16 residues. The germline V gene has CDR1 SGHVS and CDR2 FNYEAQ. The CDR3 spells CASSQGHRSLGEVQYL. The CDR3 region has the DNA TGTGCCAGCAGCCAGGGGCACAGGTCCCTAGGTGAGGTTCAGTACCTC.

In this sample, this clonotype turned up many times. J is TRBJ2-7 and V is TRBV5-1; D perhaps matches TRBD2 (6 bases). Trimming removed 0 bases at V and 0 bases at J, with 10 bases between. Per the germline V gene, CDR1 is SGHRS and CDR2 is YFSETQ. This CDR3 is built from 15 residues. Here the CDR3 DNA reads TGCGCCAGCAGCTTGGAGGACTACAGCTCCTACGAGCAGTACTTC. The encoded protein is CASSLEDYSSYEQYF.

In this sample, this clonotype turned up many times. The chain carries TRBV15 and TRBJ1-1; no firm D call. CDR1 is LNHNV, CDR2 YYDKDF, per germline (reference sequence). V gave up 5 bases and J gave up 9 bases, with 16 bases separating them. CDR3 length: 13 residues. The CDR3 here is CATSLEKQGKAFF. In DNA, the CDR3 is TGTGCCACCAGCCTTGAAAAGCAAGGGAAAGCTTTCTTT. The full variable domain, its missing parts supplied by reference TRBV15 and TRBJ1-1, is DAMVIQNPRYQVTQFGKPVTLSCSQTLNHNVMYWYQQKSSQAPKLLFHYYDKDFNNEADTPDNFQSRRPNTSFCFLDIRSPGLGDTAMYLCATSLEKQGKAFFGQGTRLTVV.

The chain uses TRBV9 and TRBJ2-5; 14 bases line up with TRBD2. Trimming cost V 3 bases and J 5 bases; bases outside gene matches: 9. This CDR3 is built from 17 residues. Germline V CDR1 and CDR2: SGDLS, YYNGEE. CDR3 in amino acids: CASSDPRLAGGDETQYF. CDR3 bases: TGTGCCAGCAGCGACCCGAGACTAGCGGGAGGGGATGAGACCCAGTACTTC.

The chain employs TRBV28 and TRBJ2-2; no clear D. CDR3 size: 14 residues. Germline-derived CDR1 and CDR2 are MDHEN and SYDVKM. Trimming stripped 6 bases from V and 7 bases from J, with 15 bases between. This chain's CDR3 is CASSSIARIGELFF. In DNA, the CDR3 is TGTGCCAGCAGCTCGATCGCGAGGATCGGGGAGCTGTTTTTT.

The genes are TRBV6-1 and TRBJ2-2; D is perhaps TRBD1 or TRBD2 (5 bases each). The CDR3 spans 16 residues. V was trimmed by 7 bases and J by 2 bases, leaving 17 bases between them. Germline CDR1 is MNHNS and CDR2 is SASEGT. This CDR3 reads CASTPGGGFNTGELFF. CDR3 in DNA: TGTGCCAGCACCCCCGGTGGGGGTTTTAACACCGGGGAGCTGTTTTTT.

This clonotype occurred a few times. In nucleotides, the CDR3 is TGCGCCAGCAGCCAAAGAAGGGGAGAGACCCAGTACTTC. Translation gives CASSQRRGETQYF. The V and J genes are TRBV4-1 and TRBJ2-5, with a tentative D call TRBD1 (5 bases). Trimming left V 2 bases short and J 4 bases short, with 8 bases between. Germline CDR1 and CDR2: MGHRA and YSYEKL. There are 13 residues in the CDR3.

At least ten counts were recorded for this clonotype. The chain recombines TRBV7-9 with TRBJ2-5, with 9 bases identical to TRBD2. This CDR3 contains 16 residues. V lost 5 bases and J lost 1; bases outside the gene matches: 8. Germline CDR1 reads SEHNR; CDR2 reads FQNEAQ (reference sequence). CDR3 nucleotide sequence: TGTGCCAGCAGCCCCCGGACTAGCGCAATCCAAGAGACCCAGTACTTC. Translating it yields CASSPRTSAIQETQYF. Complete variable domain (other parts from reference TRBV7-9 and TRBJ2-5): DTGVSQNPRHKITKRGQNVTFRCDPISEHNRLYWYRQTLGQGPEFLTYFQNEAQLEKSRLLSDRFSAERPKGSFSTLEIQRTEQGDSAMYLCASSPRTSAIQETQYFGPGTRLLVL.

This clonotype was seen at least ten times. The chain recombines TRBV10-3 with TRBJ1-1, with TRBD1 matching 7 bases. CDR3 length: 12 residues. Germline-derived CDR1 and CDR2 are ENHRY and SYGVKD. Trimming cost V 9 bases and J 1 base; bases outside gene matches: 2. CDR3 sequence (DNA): TGTGCCATACAGGGGTCGAACACTGAAGCTTTCTTT. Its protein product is CAIQGSNTEAFF.

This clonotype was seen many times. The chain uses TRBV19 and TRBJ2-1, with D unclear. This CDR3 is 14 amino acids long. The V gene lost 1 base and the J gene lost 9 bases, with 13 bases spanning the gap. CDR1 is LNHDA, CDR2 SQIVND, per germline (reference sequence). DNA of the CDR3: TGTGCCAGTAGTATAGCAGGCAGTGCCGTTGAGCAGTTCTTC. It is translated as CASSIAGSAVEQFF.

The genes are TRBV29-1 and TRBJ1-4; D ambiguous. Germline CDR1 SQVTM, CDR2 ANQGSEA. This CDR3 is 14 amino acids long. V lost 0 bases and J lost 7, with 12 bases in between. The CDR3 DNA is TGCAGCGTTGAAGAGGCTAGCTGGTCTGAAAAACTGTTTTTT. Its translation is CSVEEASWSEKLFF.

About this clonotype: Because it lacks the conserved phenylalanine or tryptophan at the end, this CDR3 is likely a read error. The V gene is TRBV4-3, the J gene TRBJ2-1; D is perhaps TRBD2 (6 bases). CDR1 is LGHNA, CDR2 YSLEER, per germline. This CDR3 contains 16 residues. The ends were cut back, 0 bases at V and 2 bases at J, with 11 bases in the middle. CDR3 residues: CASSQDSREAYNEQFL. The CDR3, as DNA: TGCGCCAGCAGCCAAGACTCCAGGGAGGCCTACAATGAGCAGTTCTTA.

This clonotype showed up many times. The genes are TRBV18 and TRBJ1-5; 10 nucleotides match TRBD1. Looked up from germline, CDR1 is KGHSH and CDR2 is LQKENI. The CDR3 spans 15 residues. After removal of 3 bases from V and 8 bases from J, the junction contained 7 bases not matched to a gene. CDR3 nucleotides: TGTGCCAGCTCACCTCCCGGGACAGGGGAGAAGCCCCAGCATTTT. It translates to CASSPPGTGEKPQHF.

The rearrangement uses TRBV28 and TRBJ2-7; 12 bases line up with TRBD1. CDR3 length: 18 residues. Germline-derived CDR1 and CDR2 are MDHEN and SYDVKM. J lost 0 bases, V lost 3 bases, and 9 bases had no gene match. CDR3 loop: CASSFPGTGGSSSYEQYF. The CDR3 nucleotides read TGTGCCAGCAGTTTCCCCGGGACAGGGGGCTCCAGCTCCTACGAGCAGTACTTC. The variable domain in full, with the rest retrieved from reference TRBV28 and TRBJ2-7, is DVKVTQSSRYLVKRTGEKVFLECVQDMDHENMFWYRQDPGLGLRLIYFSYDVKMKEKGDIPEGYSVSREKKERFSLILESASTNQTSMYLCASSFPGTGGSSSYEQYFGPGTRLTVT.

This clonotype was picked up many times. The CDR3 spells CATSSPGQTYSYEQYF. The CDR3 DNA sequence: TGTGCCACCAGCAGCCCAGGGCAGACCTACTCCTACGAGCAGTACTTC. The chain recombines TRBV15 with TRBJ2-7; D is possibly TRBD1 (5 bases). The germline V gene encodes CDR1 LNHNV and CDR2 YYDKDF (reference sequence). The germline V and J ends were trimmed by 3 bases and 0 bases, with 15 bases remaining between them. The CDR3 is 16 residues long.

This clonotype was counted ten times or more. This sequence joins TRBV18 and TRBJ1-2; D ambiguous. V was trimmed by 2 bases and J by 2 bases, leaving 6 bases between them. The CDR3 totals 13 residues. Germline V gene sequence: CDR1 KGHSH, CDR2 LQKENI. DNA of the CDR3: TGTGCCAGCTCACCAGGGTTGAACTATGGCTACACCTTC. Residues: CASSPGLNYGYTF.